This TCR beta chain appears in the sequencing data of a study of T cell responses to AZD1222 COVID-19 vaccine (dated by TCRdb to about 2021). Study-wide context: Because spike-specific TCR depth and breadth did not differ between the two schedules, AZD1222 recipients who got a second dose at roughly 4 weeks were pooled with those who got a second dose at roughly 12 weeks. Enrollment into the trials was organized by age into subgroups of 18-55, 56-69 and 70-plus years, and those subgroups contained roughly 150, 30 and 60 TCR-sequenced participants, respectively. TCR sequencing covered about 230 trial participants: around 210 given two doses of AZD1222 and approximately 26 given two doses of MenACWY control vaccine. General study outcomes and caveats: The 56-69-year group was small, and its depth increase did not reach significance, likely because of low power. Conclusions about previously exposed vaccinees are limited, since just 6 or 7 AZD1222 recipients were seropositive for SARS-CoV-2 at baseline. No day 14 peak-response samples were available, so repertoires were characterized only after the peak T cell response. Reportedly, almost half of the unique spike-specific TCRs recognized epitopes lying outside the regions that are mutated in the B.1.351 and B.1.1.7 variants. After two AZD1222 doses, both the breadth and the depth of spike-specific TCRs were significantly higher than at day 0 and than in MenACWY recipients. The whole spike protein was spanned by vaccine-associated CD4 TCRs, and dominant responses were seen in regions 160-218 and 743-854. Participants were mostly white British, with more females than males. The authors suggested clonal diversity may have been underestimated.

Regarding this clone: Its antigen target is currently unknown. Per-nucleotide qualities are absent, and no much larger clonotype sits a single base away.

The sample's time point label is to be understood as: baseline before first vaccination. Vaccinee samples were obtained from the UK trials COV001 and COV002, which included a single-blind randomized controlled phase 2/3 trial of AZD1222 (ChAdOx1 nCoV-19) in healthy adults. For TCRbeta chain sequencing, PBMC samples from trial participants were taken at day 0 and at day 28 after the second dose. From the cysteine through the phenylalanine, the CDR3 covers 15 amino acids. The sequence is cut down to CDR3 DNA, 45 bases in frame from base 1. A distance of 8 bases separates the germline ends of V and J, which lose 5 bases and 0 bases respectively. CDR1 and CDR2 are drawn from the germline V gene (reference sequence): MNHEY, SMNVEV. The CDR3 regions of human TCRbeta chains were analyzed by immunosequencing. The study's own analysis went as follows. Repertoire TCRs were checked for matches against a reference library of SARS-CoV-2-specific TCRs that had been generated using the MIRA antigen-specificity platform. Breadth was defined as the fraction of unique TCRs that were SARS-CoV-2-associated, and depth was defined as the fraction of total T cells that were SARS-CoV-2-associated. Using the MIRA data, every spike-specific TCR was mapped to the spike region that the TCR reacted to and assigned to either a CD4 or a CD8 class. Log10-transformed breadth and depth values were compared by one-way ANOVA with Sidak's multiple comparisons tests. The table was pulled from immuneACCESS by TCRdb, which kept in-frame rearrangements only. Such tables lose some clones; where checked, under half of the loss comes from unresolved V genes, and the rest has no known cause. From that table come the V and J calls and clone size; the DNA was used to work out D and trimming. The sample includes around 200,000 clones, with about 92% observed a single time. The ten largest account for around 4% of the sample.

Sequencing was performed on peripheral blood, taken on day 0 of AZD1222 vaccination. The TCR sequence derives from an adult in good health. The chain joins TRBV27 to TRBJ1-6, with a tentative D gene TRBD1 over 5 matching bases. The CDR3 amino acid sequence is: CASSRDSSYNSPLHF. The DNA is TGTGCCAGCAGTAGAGACAGCTCCTATAATTCACCCCTCCACTTT.